This T cell receptor (beta chain) was recorded in a study of cytomegalovirus exposure and HLA in healthy donors. Study-wide points: Per a later analysis, HLA-associated TCR beta chains showed more clonal expansion than other, equally common TCR beta chains. Later analysis showed TCR association rates varying by HLA locus, highest for DRB1 and lowest for HLA-C. Prior analysis indicated that the majority of TCR beta V segments exhibited productivity approximately 90% or approximately 30% of the time.

To note about this clone: Its matching antigen is unknown.

PCR employed 60 Vbeta and 13 Jbeta primers. The data were produced by immunoSEQ multiplex PCR, yet TCRdb's version contains in-frame clones alone and is incomplete. The table includes more than 200,000 clones, approximately 80% detected once. The CDR3 has 13 amino acids. The V end was cut by 4 bases, the J end by 1 base, with 10 bases between. The germline gives CDR1 GTSNPN, CDR2 SVGIG (reference sequence). Sequencing was done on a sample of PBMCs. This chain joins TRBV30 and TRBJ1-1; D ambiguous. The TCR was taken from a girl aged 5-17 years in good health and CMV-seronegative. CDR3 region: CAWKRDTNTEAFF. The CDR3 DNA is TGTGCCTGGAAGAGGGATACGAACACTGAAGCTTTCTTT.